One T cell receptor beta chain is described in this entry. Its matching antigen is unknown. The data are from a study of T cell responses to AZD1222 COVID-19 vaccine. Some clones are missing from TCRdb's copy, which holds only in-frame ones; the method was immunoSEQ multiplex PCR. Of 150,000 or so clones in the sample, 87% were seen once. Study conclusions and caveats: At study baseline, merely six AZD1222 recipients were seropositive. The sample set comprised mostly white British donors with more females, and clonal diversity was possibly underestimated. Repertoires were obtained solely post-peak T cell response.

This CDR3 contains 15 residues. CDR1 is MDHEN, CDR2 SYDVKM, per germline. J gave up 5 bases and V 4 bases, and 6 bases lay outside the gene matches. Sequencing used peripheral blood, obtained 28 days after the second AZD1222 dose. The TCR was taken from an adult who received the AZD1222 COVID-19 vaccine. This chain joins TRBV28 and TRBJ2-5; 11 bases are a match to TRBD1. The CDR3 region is CASSWRTGGVETQYF. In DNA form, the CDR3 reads TGTGCCAGCAGTTGGAGGACAGGGGGCGTGGAGACCCAGTACTTC.